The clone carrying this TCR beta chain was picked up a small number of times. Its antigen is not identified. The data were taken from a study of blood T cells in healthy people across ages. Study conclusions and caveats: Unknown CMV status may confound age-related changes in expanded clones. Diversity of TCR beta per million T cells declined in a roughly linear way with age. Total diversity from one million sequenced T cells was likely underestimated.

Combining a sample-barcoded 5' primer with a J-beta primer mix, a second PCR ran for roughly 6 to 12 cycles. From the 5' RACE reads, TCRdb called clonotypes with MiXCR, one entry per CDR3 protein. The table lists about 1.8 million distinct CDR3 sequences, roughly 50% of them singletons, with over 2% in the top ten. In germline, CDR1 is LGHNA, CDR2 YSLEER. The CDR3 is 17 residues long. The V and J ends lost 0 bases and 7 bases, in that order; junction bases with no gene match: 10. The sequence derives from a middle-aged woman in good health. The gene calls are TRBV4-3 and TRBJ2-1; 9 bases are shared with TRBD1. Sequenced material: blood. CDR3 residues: CASSQDYGTGTTNEQFF. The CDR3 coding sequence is TGCGCCAGCAGCCAAGATTACGGGACAGGGACGACAAATGAGCAGTTCTTC.